The 28 T cell receptor beta chains in this list originate from one sample, sequenced in a study of blood T cell repertoires in COVID-19. The protocol was immunoSEQ multiplex PCR, while the TCRdb copy is restricted to in-frame clones and leaves out a portion. The sample lists roughly 170,000 clones, roughly four fifths occurring once. The sample comprised peripheral blood. The receptors come from a middle-aged man who had recovered from COVID-19.

This chain connects TRBV13 to TRBJ2-7; perhaps TRBD1 as D (5 bases). From germline, CDR1 is PRHDT and CDR2 FYEKMQ (reference sequence). The CDR3 length is 13 residues. V was shortened by 2 bases and J by 2 bases, with 7 bases between the two germline ends. CDR3 protein: CASSLRGTYEQYF. CDR3 bases: TGTGCCAGCAGCTTAAGGGGAACCTACGAGCAGTACTTC.

The chain couples TRBV5-1 to TRBJ1-2, with D tentatively TRBD1 (6 bases). Per the germline V gene, CDR1 is SGHRS and CDR2 is YFSETQ. Trimming left V 4 bases short and J 5 bases short, with 12 bases between. This CDR3 is 13 amino acids long. CDR3 bases: TGCGCCAGCAGCCCTCGGGACACTTATGGCTACACCTTC. This codes for CASSPRDTYGYTF.

This chain connects TRBV12-3 or TRBV12-4 to TRBJ2-1; D is unresolved. V shed 2 bases and J shed 5 bases, with 7 bases lying between them. CDR3 size: 13 residues. CDR3 bases: TGTGCCAGCAGTTTATCGGTAGACAATGAGCAGTTCTTC. Translating gives CASSLSVDNEQFF.

The rearrangement joins TRBV19 to TRBJ2-2, with 9 bases that match TRBD2. V gave up 5 bases and J gave up 9 bases; unmatched junction bases: 7. CDR3 size: 14 residues. Germline values: CDR1 LNHDA, CDR2 SQIVND (reference sequence). The CDR3: CASSLSSGARELFF. As DNA, the CDR3 is TGTGCCAGTAGTCTTTCTAGCGGGGCGCGGGAGCTGTTTTTT.

The gene calls are TRBV6-5 and TRBJ2-1, with 7 bases identical to TRBD2. Germline CDR1 MNHEY, CDR2 SVGAGI. Trimming took 5 bases from V and 8 from J; bases not matched to a gene: 12. The CDR3 covers 15 residues. Here the CDR3 DNA reads TGTGCCAGCAGTCCCACTCGGACTAGATTCCATGAGCAGTTCTTC. Its translation is CASSPTRTRFHEQFF.

V gene TRBV6-5 combines with J gene TRBJ2-5, with 9 positions matching TRBD2. The CDR3 sequence is 15 residues long. Trimming at V came to 6 bases and at J to 4 bases, leaving 9 bases not matched to a gene. Germline V gene data show CDR1 as MNHEY and CDR2 as SVGAGI. CDR3: CASSLSGSVVETQYF. The CDR3 nucleotides are TGTGCCAGCAGCCTTAGCGGGAGTGTCGTAGAGACCCAGTACTTC.

This chain links TRBV7-9 with TRBJ2-3; 8 bases are a match to TRBD2. This CDR3 comprises 14 residues. The germline V gene encodes CDR1 SEHNR and CDR2 FQNEAQ (reference sequence). The ends lost 7 bases at V and 1 base at J; junction bases unmatched: 4. In DNA form, the CDR3 reads TGTGCCAGCATAAGGCGGGGGGGCACAGATACGCAGTATTTT. Its translation is CASIRRGGTDTQYF.

The gene calls are TRBV7-9 and TRBJ2-5; perhaps TRBD1 as D (5 bases). Germline assignment: CDR1 SEHNR and CDR2 FQNEAQ (reference sequence). The V and J ends lost 3 bases and 2 bases respectively, with 10 bases between them. The CDR3 is made up of 14 amino acids. Here the CDR3 DNA reads TGTGCCAGCAGCTTTCCTGGGGCTCAAGAGACCCAGTACTTC. Its translation is CASSFPGAQETQYF.

The chain links TRBV7-9 to TRBJ1-1; D is uncertain. Trimming took 5 bases from V and 10 from J, leaving 14 bases between them. CDR3 length equals 12 residues. Germline V CDR1 and CDR2: SEHNR, FQNEAQ (reference sequence). CDR3 region: CASSDSTERAFF. Written as DNA, the CDR3 is TGTGCCAGCAGCGACTCGACCGAAAGAGCTTTCTTT. The variable domain in full, with the rest retrieved from reference TRBV7-9 and TRBJ1-1, is DTGVSQNPRHKITKRGQNVTFRCDPISEHNRLYWYRQTLGQGPEFLTYFQNEAQLEKSRLLSDRFSAERPKGSFSTLEIQRTEQGDSAMYLCASSDSTERAFFGQGTRLTVV.

The table lists this clone with a few counts. The chain couples TRBV18 to TRBJ2-1, with 10 bases fitting TRBD2. Germline loops: CDR1 KGHSH, CDR2 LQKENI. This CDR3 contains 16 residues. V was clipped by 3 bases and J by 3 bases; unmatched bases: 5. As DNA, the CDR3 is TGTGCCAGCTCACCCCGGACTAGCGGAATCTACAATGAGCAGTTCTTC. This encodes CASSPRTSGIYNEQFF.

V and J are TRBV4-1 and TRBJ2-1; D possibly corresponds to TRBD1 (5 bases). This CDR3 contains 15 residues. Trimming took 4 bases from V and 6 from J, leaving 16 bases between them. CDR1 and CDR2 from the germline V gene are MGHRA and YSYEKL. The CDR3 DNA reads as TGCGCCAGCAGCCTGGAAGGGGTCGGCTCCAATGAGCAGTTCTTC. Amino acid sequence: CASSLEGVGSNEQFF.

The CDR3 DNA reads TGTGCCAGCAGCCTACCTAGCACAGATACGCAGTATTTT. It encodes CASSLPSTDTQYF. The chain recombines TRBV5-4 with TRBJ2-3; D unclear. The V gene lost 4 bases and the J gene lost 0 bases, with 6 bases spanning the gap. The CDR3 sequence is 13 residues long. Germline CDR1 is SGHNT and CDR2 is YYREEE (reference sequence).

This clone occurred a few times. The rearrangement links TRBV6-5 to TRBJ1-1, with D perhaps TRBD1 (6 bases). Germline V gives CDR1 MNHEY, CDR2 SVGAGI. The CDR3 loop spans 13 amino acids. The ends were cut back, 8 bases at V and 3 bases at J, with 13 bases in the middle. The CDR3 reads CASEVAGDTEAFF. In DNA form, the CDR3 reads TGTGCCAGCGAGGTGGCAGGGGACACTGAAGCTTTCTTT.

V is TRBV4-1 and J is TRBJ2-3; D may be TRBD2 (5 bases). The CDR3 runs to 17 residues. V was pared by 4 bases and J by 2 bases, with 19 bases between. Germline V CDR1 and CDR2: MGHRA, YSYEKL. The CDR3 spells CASSRTVVPGTTDTQYF. The CDR3 nucleotides are TGCGCCAGCAGCCGCACAGTGGTTCCGGGAACCACAGATACGCAGTATTTT.

V usage is TRBV5-6 and J usage is TRBJ1-2, with D hard to call. V lost 4 bases and J 5 bases, leaving 15 bases between the germline ends. The CDR3 is 14 amino acids. Looked up from germline, CDR1 is SGHDT and CDR2 is YYEEEE. The DNA of the CDR3 is TGTGCCAGCAGCCCCTGGCCCAGGCCTTATGGCTACACCTTC. This gives the protein CASSPWPRPYGYTF.

The V gene is TRBV30, the J gene TRBJ1-5; D unresolved. This CDR3 is built from 13 residues. The germline V gene encodes CDR1 GTSNPN and CDR2 SVGIG (reference sequence). V lost 5 bases and J 0 bases, leaving 8 bases between the germline ends. The CDR3, as DNA: TGTGCCTGGGGACGGGATAGCAATCAGCCCCAGCATTTT. Translated, it gives CAWGRDSNQPQHF.

The V call is TRBV6-5, the J call TRBJ2-7, with D tentatively TRBD1 (6 bases). The CDR3 is made up of 15 amino acids. The germline gives CDR1 MNHEY, CDR2 SVGAGI. V lost 7 bases and J lost 3, with 19 bases in between. This chain's CDR3 is CASKLSTGSNYEQYF. CDR3 DNA: TGTGCCAGCAAGCTCTCGACAGGATCAAACTACGAGCAGTACTTC.

This chain connects TRBV11-3 to TRBJ2-3; 13 nucleotides match TRBD2. Germline V gene lookup returns CDR1 SGHNT and CDR2 YENEEA. J gave up 2 bases and V 1 base, and 6 bases lay outside the gene matches. The CDR3 runs to 18 residues. CDR3 nucleotide sequence: TGTGCCAGCAGCTTAGGCAAGACTAGCGGGGGGTACACAGATACGCAGTATTTT. It specifies CASSLGKTSGGYTDTQYF.

The chain employs TRBV11-3 and TRBJ2-5; the match to TRBD1 covers 9 bases. CDR1 is SGHNT and CDR2 is YENEEA in the germline V gene. V shed 3 bases, J shed 6 bases, and the junction held 5 bases outside the gene matches. The CDR3 has 14 amino acids. The CDR3 DNA reads TGTGCCAGCAGCTTGACAGGGGGTGAGAAGACCCAGTACTTC. Its protein is CASSLTGGEKTQYF. The full variable domain, rest sourced from reference TRBV11-3 and TRBJ2-5, is EAGVVQSPRYKIIEKKQPVAFWCNPISGHNTLYWYLQNLGQGPELLIRYENEEAVDDSQLPKDRFSAERLKGVDSTLKIQPAELGDSAVYLCASSLTGGEKTQYFGPGTRLLVL.

The rearrangement joins TRBV7-8 to TRBJ2-5, with 7 nucleotides matching TRBD2. In germline, CDR1 is SGHVS, CDR2 FQNEAQ. The CDR3 runs 15 residues. V lost 5 bases to trimming and J lost 4 bases; unmatched junction nucleotides: 10. The CDR3 loop is CASSRQRDLRETQYF. For the CDR3, the DNA is TGTGCCAGCAGCCGCCAGCGGGACTTAAGAGAGACCCAGTACTTC.

In DNA, the CDR3 is TGTGCCAGCAGCTTAGACCTAACTAGCGGACTCAGAGCAGATACGCAGTATTTT. Its translation is CASSLDLTSGLRADTQYF. V usage is TRBV7-9 and J usage is TRBJ2-3, with TRBD2 matching 8 bases. Germline V gene data show CDR1 as SEHNR and CDR2 as FQNEAQ (reference sequence). V was pared by 1 base and J by 4 bases, with 13 bases of the junction left unmatched. The CDR3 spans 18 residues.

The V call is TRBV7-8, the J call TRBJ1-2; TRBD1 agrees at 8 bases. The CDR3 totals 15 residues. The germline V gene encodes CDR1 SGHVS and CDR2 FQNEAQ. The V gene end was trimmed by 4 bases and the J gene end by 6 bases; junction bases not matched to a gene: 10. CDR3 sequence: CASSSAFDRGNGYTF. In nucleotides, the CDR3 is TGTGCCAGCAGCTCCGCCTTCGACAGGGGTAATGGCTACACCTTC. Full variable domain (rest looked up from reference TRBV7-8 and TRBJ1-2): GAGVSQSPRYKVAKRGQDVALRCDPISGHVSLFWYQQALGQGPEFLTYFQNEAQLDKSGLPSDRFFAERPEGSVSTLKIQRTQQEDSAVYLCASSSAFDRGNGYTFGSGTRLTVV.

The chain couples TRBV6-2 or TRBV6-3 to TRBJ2-7, with 8 bases aligning to TRBD2. Germline assignment: CDR1 MNHEY and CDR2 SVGEGT. V gave up 2 bases and J gave up 6 bases; unmatched junction bases: 15. The CDR3 contains 17 residues. The CDR3 DNA reads TGTGCCAGCAGTTACAACCGGGAAGGGGTAGCGGGATTCGAGCAGTACTTC. This translates into CASSYNREGVAGFEQYF.

The rearrangement joins TRBV12-3 or TRBV12-4 to TRBJ2-2; D unclear. V dropped 6 bases and J dropped 7 bases, with 6 bases sitting between them. This CDR3 has 11 amino acids. CDR3 DNA sequence: TGTGCCAGCAGACTACGCGGGGAGCTGTTTTTT. This encodes CASRLRGELFF.

The V gene is TRBV30, the J gene TRBJ2-3; TRBD1 agrees at 9 bases. Germline values: CDR1 GTSNPN, CDR2 SVGIG (reference sequence). Trimming cost V 7 bases and J 0 bases; bases outside gene matches: 5. The CDR3 is 14 amino acids. The CDR3 loop is CASTGTGSTDTQYF. In DNA, the CDR3 is TGTGCCTCAACCGGGACAGGGAGCACAGATACGCAGTATTTT. The whole variable domain, remainder taken from reference TRBV30 and TRBJ2-3, is SQTIHQWPATLVQPVGSPLSLECTVEGTSNPNLYWYRQAAGRGLQLLFYSVGIGQISSEVPQNLSASRPQDRQFILSSKKLLLSDSGFYLCASTGTGSTDTQYFGPGTRLTVL.

This chain uses TRBV5-8 with TRBJ2-7; D remains unclear. The CDR3 is 13 residues long. With 2 bases removed from V and 1 base from J, the gap between germline ends came to 7 bases. CDR1 is SGHTS and CDR2 is YDEGEE in the germline V gene. CDR3 DNA: TGTGCCAGCAGCTTCCAGGAATCCTACGAGCAGTACTTC. Encoded protein: CASSFQESYEQYF.

This chain links TRBV7-9 with TRBJ2-2, with no clear D. V was clipped by 4 bases and J by 3 bases, with 18 bases between them. The CDR3 totals 17 residues. Germline V gene data show CDR1 as SEHNR and CDR2 as FQNEAQ (reference sequence). The CDR3 DNA is TGTGCCAGCAGCTCCCGCGGAGCCAATACATACACCGGGGAGCTGTTTTTT. It is translated as CASSSRGANTYTGELFF.

The chain employs TRBV3-1 (or the pseudogene TRBV3-2) and TRBJ1-1; 7 bases map to TRBD1. Germline V gene sequence: CDR1 LGHDT, CDR2 YNNKEL (reference sequence). V lost 3 bases, J lost 4 bases, and 5 bases stayed unmatched. The length of the CDR3 is 14 residues. The CDR3: CASSHRAGGTEAFF. The CDR3 coding sequence is TGTGCCAGCAGCCATCGGGCAGGGGGCACTGAAGCTTTCTTT.